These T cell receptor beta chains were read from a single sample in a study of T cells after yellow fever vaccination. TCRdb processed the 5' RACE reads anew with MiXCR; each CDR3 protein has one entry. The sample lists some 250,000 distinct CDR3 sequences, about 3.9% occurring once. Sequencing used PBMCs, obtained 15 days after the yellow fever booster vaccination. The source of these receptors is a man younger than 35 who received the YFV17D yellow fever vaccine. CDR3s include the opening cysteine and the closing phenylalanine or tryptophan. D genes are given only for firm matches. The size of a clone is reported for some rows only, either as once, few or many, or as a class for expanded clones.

TGCAGCGTGCGAACCCCGGAGACAGGGGGCACTGAAGCTTTCTTT,CSVRTPETGGTEAFF,TRBD1,TRBJ1-1,TRBV29-1,many
TGTGCCAGCAGGGAAGCGGGGGCAGATACGCAGTATTTT,CASREAGADTQYF,TRBD2,TRBJ2-3,TRBV12-3/TRBV12-4,many
TGCGCCAGCAGCCCCGGACTAGCCAGGTTTGGGACCCAGTACTTC,CASSPGLARFGTQYF,TRBD2,TRBJ2-5,TRBV5-1,many
TGTGCCAGCAAGGGACTAGCGGGGGATGAGACCCAGTACTTC,CASKGLAGDETQYF,TRBD2,TRBJ2-5,TRBV7-9,many
TGTGCCACCAGTGACACTCGGGGTAGCGGGGCAGATACGCAGTATTTT,CATSDTRGSGADTQYF,TRBD2,TRBJ2-3,TRBV24-1,many
TGCAGTGCTAGAGGGGTGCGAGGGGGAAACACCATATATTTT,CSARGVRGGNTIYF,.,TRBJ1-3,TRBV20-1,many
TGTGCCAGCACCGGTCAACAGGGGGGCACTGAAGCTTTCTTT,CASTGQQGGTEAFF,TRBD1,TRBJ1-1,TRBV7-2,many
TGCGCCAGCAGCTCCGGGGTAGCTGCGAACACCGGGGAGCTGTTTTTT,CASSSGVAANTGELFF,.,TRBJ2-2,TRBV5-1,many
TGTGCCAGCAGCTTACCCCGACTGAATAGCTCCTACAATGAGCAGTTCTTC,CASSLPRLNSSYNEQFF,.,TRBJ2-1,TRBV7-6,.
TGCAGTGCTAGGGCTCTCAAAAACATTCAGTACTTC,CSARALKNIQYF,.,TRBJ2-4,TRBV20-1,many
TGTGCCAGCAGCCTGGACGGCCTAGGGCCCCAGCATTTT,CASSLDGLGPQHF,.,TRBJ1-5,TRBV7-6,many
TGTGCCAGCAGCAACCTCGCCCGCACGCAGTATTTT,CASSNLARTQYF,.,TRBJ2-3,TRBV7-2,many
TGTGCCAGCAGCCCGTCTCGCGGGCAGAGCTCCTACAATGAGCAGTTCTTC,CASSPSRGQSSYNEQFF,.,TRBJ2-1,TRBV3-1,many
TGTGCCAGCAGCTTAGGTTGGACAGGGGAACAAGAGACCCAGTACTTC,CASSLGWTGEQETQYF,TRBD1,TRBJ2-5,TRBV7-8,many
TGCAGTGCTAGTTCGGACCGCACCGGGGAGCTGTTTTTT,CSASSDRTGELFF,.,TRBJ2-2,TRBV20-1,.
TGTGCCAGCAGCTTAGTGGGGGGACAGTACACCGGGGAGCTGTTTTTT,CASSLVGGQYTGELFF,.,TRBJ2-2,TRBV7-2,many